This T cell receptor (beta chain) was sequenced during a study of T cells in localized non-small cell lung cancer. General observations from the study: Appearances in adjacent lung were noted for a median around 55 of the top 100 tumor clones.

The germline V gene has CDR1 SGHNT and CDR2 YENEEA. This CDR3 spans 14 amino acids. V lost 3 bases to trimming and J lost 7 bases, with 12 bases between them. With respect to this clone: Antigen unknown.

Profiled with immunoSEQ multiplex PCR; TCRdb holds only in-frame clones, not every one. The sample consists of about 3,500 clones, roughly 42% of them appearing once. The chain carries TRBV11-3 and TRBJ2-2; D not resolved. The material was lung tumor tissue, obtained before any cancer treatment. The source of this sequence is a male donor at least 60 years old with stage I lung adenocarcinoma. CDR3 coding DNA: TGTGCCAGCAGCTTGGCCGGGCGACTCGGGGAGCTGTTTTTT. Amino acids: CASSLAGRLGELFF.